This TCR beta chain was sequenced in a study of pediatric ulcerative colitis. Samples were sequenced at Survey level, maximum 500,000 reads. Profiling relied on immunoSEQ multiplex PCR, and the TCRdb table lists in-frame clones only, not all of them. The table has approximately 11,000 clones, roughly 80% seen once. This clone has just a few counts. Its antigen remains unidentified. During colonoscopy, one to two rectal pinch biopsies were collected. Germline lookup yields CDR1 SGHAT and CDR2 FQNNGV. V lost 2 bases, J lost 0 bases, and 8 bases lay in between. The CDR3 consists of 15 residues. Study-wide findings and caveats: Ulcerative colitis patients shared more blood-rectal clones than controls. A couple of rectal clonotypes were found only in ulcerative colitis patients, all of them. In rectum, acute severe colitis had expanded clones and less diversity.

This clonotype was sampled from a girl between 5 and 17 years old who was a control in a study of pediatric ulcerative colitis. Sequenced sample: gut tissue. This rearrangement joins TRBV11-2 to TRBJ2-1; D is undetermined. CDR3 loop: CASSLRASSYNEQFF. The CDR3 DNA is TGTGCCAGCAGCTTACGGGCGAGCTCCTACAATGAGCAGTTCTTC.